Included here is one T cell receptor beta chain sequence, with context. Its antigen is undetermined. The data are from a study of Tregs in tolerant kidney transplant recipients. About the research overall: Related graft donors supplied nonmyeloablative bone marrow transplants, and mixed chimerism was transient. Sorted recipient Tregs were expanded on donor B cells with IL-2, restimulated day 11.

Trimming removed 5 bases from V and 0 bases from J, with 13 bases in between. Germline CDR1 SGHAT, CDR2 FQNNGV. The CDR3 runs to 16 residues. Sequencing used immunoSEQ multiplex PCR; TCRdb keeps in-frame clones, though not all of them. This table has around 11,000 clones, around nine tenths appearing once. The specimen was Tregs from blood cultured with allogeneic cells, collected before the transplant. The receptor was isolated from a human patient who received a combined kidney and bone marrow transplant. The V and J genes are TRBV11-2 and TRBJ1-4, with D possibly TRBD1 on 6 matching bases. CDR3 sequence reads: CASSPDRFATNEKLFF. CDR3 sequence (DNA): TGTGCCAGCAGCCCCGACAGGTTCGCAACTAATGAAAAACTGTTTTTT.